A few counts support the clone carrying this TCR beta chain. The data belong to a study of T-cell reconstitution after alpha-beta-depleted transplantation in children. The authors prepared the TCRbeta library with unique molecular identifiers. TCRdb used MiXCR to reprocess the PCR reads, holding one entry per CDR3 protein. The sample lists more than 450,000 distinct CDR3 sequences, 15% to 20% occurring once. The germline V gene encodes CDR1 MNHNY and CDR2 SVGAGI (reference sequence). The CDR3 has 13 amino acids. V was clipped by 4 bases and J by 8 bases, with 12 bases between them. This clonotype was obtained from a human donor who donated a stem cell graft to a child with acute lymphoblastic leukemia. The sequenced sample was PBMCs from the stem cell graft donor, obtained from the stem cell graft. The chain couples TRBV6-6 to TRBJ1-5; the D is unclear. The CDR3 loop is CASSLQARKPQHF. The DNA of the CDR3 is TGTGCCAGCAGTTTACAAGCTCGTAAGCCCCAGCATTTT.